One T cell receptor (beta chain) is described in this entry. As yet, its antigen is unknown. Germline loops: CDR1 LNHDA, CDR2 SQIVND (reference sequence). The CDR3 is 15 residues long. V lost 6 bases, J lost 6 bases, and 12 bases stayed unmatched. The data originate from a study of OX40 agonist ivuxolimab in advanced cancers. The wider study: All patients had ivuxolimab intravenously every 2 weeks at 0.01 to 10 mg/kg.

Study conclusions and caveats: Doses of 0.1 to 3.0 mg/kg were accompanied by clonal expansion of CD4+ and CD8+ blood T cells by week 6. Antigen specificity was not determined for the expanded peripheral T cells.

Sequencing used immunoSEQ multiplex PCR; TCRdb keeps in-frame clones, though not all of them. In the table there are about 80,000 clones, 84% of which are singletons. The J gene is TRBJ1-2, the V gene TRBV19; 8 bases line up with TRBD1. The clonotype was recovered from an adult with an advanced solid tumor such as melanoma, head and neck, liver or kidney cancer. Sample: CD4+ or CD8+ T cells sorted from blood, taken in a trial of the OX40 agonist ivuxolimab. CDR3 in amino acids: CASSPGQALGHGYTF. The CDR3 coding sequence is TGTGCCAGTAGCCCGGGACAGGCCCTAGGACATGGCTACACCTTC.